The clone carrying this T cell receptor (beta chain) was observed once. Assay used: immunoSEQ multiplex PCR; TCRdb lists only in-frame clones, some missing. The sample records some 29,000 clones, about 80% being singletons. The data derive from a study of neoadjuvant anti-PD-1 for oral cavity cancer. Per germline, CDR1 SGHDN and CDR2 FVKESK. This CDR3 is built from 14 residues. V lost 0 bases, J lost 1 base, and 6 bases lay in between. Sample time point: after neoadjuvant nivolumab, at surgical resection. The genes are TRBV14 and TRBJ1-1; no reliable D call. The origin of this receptor is a person aged 35 to 85 with oral cavity squamous cell carcinoma. Here the sequenced sample was PBMCs, taken after nivolumab (anti-PD-1) treatment. The DNA of the CDR3 is TGTGCCAGCAGCCAAGAAGTCGGGAACACTGAAGCTTTCTTT. This encodes CASSQEVGNTEAFF. The full variable domain, with the rest looked up from reference TRBV14 and TRBJ1-1, is EAGVTQFPSHSVIEKGQTVTLRCDPISGHDNLYWYRRVMGKEIKFLLHFVKESKQDESGMPNNRFLAERTGGTYSTLKVQPAELEDSGVYFCASSQEVGNTEAFFGQGTRLTVV.